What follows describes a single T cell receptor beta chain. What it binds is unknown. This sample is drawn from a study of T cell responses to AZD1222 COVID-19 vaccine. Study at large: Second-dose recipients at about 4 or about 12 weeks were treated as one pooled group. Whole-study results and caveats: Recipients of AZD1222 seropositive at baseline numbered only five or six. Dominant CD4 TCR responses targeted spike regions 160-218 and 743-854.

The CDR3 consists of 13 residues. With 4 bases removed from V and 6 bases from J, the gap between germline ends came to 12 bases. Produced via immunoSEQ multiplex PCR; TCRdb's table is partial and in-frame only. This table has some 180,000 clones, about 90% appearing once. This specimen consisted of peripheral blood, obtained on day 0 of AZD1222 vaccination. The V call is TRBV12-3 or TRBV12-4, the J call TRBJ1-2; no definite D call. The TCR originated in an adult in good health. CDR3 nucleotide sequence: TGTGCCAGCAGTTGGCACAGACTCCATGGCTACACCTTC. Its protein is CASSWHRLHGYTF.